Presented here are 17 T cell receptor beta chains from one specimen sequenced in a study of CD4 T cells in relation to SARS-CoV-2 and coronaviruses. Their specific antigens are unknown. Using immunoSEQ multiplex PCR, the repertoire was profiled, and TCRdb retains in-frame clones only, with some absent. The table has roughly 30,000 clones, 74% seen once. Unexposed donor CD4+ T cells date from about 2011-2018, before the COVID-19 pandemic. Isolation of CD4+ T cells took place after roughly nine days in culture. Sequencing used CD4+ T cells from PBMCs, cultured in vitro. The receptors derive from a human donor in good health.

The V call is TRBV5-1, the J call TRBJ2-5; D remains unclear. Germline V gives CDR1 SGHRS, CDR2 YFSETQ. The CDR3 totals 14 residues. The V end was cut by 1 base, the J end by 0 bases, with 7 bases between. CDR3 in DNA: TGCGCCAGCAGCTTGACCCAGTACCAAGAGACCCAGTACTTC. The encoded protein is CASSLTQYQETQYF.

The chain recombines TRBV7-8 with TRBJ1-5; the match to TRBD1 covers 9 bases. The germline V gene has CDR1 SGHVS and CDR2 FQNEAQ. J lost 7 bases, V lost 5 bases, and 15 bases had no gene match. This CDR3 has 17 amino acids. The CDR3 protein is CASSLTQGQGWQQPQHF. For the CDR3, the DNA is TGTGCCAGCAGCCTAACTCAGGGACAGGGTTGGCAACAGCCCCAGCATTTT.

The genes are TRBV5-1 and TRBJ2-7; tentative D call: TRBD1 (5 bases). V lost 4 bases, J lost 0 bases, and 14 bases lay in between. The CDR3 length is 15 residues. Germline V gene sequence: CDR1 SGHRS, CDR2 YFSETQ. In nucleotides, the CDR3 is TGCGCCAGCAGCCCCGAAGACAGAAGCTCCTACGAGCAGTACTTC. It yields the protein CASSPEDRSSYEQYF.

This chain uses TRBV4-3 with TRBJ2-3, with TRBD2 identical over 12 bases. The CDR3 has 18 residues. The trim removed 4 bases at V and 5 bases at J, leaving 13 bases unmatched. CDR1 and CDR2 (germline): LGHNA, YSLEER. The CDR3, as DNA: TGCGCCAGCAGCCGGAAAACTAGCGGGGGGCGAGGAATAGATACGCAGTATTTT. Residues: CASSRKTSGGRGIDTQYF.

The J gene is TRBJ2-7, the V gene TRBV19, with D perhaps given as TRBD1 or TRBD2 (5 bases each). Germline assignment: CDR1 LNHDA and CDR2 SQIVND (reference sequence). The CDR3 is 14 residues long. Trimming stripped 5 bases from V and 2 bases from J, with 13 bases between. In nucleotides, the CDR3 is TGTGCCAGTAGTCTCCGGGACGGTACCTACGAGCAGTACTTC. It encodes CASSLRDGTYEQYF.

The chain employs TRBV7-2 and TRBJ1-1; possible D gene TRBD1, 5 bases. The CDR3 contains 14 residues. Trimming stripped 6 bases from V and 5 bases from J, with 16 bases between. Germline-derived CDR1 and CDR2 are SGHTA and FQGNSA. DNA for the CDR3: TGTGCCAGCAGGGAAACAGTTGGGGGGACTGAAGCTTTCTTT. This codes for CASRETVGGTEAFF.

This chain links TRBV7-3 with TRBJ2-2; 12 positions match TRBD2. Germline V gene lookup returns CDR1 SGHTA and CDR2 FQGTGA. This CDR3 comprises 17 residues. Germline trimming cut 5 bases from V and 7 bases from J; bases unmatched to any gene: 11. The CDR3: CASSPLAGLAGGGELFF. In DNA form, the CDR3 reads TGTGCCAGCAGCCCCCTTGCGGGACTAGCGGGCGGCGGGGAGCTGTTTTTT.

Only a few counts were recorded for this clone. CDR3 bases: TGTGCCAGTAGTGGAGGACAGATTGGTGAAAAACTGTTTTTT. Its translation is CASSGGQIGEKLFF. V gene TRBV19 combines with J gene TRBJ1-4, with D tentatively TRBD1 (6 bases). CDR3 length: 14 amino acids. CDR1 and CDR2 (germline): LNHDA, SQIVND (reference sequence). The ends were cut back, 5 bases at V and 7 bases at J, with 14 bases in the middle.

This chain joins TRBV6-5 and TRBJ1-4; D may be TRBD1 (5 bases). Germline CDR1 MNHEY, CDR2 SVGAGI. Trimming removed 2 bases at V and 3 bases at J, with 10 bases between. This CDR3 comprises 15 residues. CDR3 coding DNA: TGTGCCAGCAGTTACGGCACAGGCCCTAATGAAAAACTGTTTTTT. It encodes CASSYGTGPNEKLFF.

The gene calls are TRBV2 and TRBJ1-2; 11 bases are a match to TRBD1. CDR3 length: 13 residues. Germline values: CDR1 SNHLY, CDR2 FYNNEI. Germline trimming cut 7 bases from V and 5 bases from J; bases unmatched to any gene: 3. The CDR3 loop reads CASTWDRGYGYTF. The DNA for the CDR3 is TGTGCCAGCACCTGGGACAGGGGGTATGGCTACACCTTC. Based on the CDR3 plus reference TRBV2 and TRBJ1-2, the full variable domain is EPEVTQTPSHQVTQMGQEVILRCVPISNHLYFYWYRQILGQKVEFLVSFYNNEISEKSEIFDDQFSVERPDGSNFTLKIRSTKLEDSAMYFCASTWDRGYGYTFGSGTRLTVV.

CDR3 amino acids: CAISEGHGTGDDQPQHF. DNA of the CDR3: TGTGCCATCAGTGAGGGACATGGGACAGGGGATGATCAGCCCCAGCATTTT. The V call is TRBV10-3, the J call TRBJ1-5; 10 positions match TRBD1. The CDR3 contains 17 residues. V shed 2 bases and J 5 bases; nucleotides not matched to a gene: 9. Germline V gives CDR1 ENHRY, CDR2 SYGVKD.

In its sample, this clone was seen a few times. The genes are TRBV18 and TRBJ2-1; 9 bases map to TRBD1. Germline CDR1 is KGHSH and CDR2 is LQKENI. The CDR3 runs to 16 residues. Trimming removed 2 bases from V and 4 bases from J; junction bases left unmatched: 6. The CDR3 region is CASSPRDREIYNEQFF. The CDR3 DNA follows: TGTGCCAGCTCACCAAGGGACAGGGAGATTTACAATGAGCAGTTCTTC.

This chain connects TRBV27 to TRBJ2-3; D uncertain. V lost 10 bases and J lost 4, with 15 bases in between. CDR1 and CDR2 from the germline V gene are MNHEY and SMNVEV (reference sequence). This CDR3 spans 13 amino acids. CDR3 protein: CATAWRQPDTQYF. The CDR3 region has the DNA TGTGCCACGGCCTGGCGGCAGCCAGATACGCAGTATTTT.

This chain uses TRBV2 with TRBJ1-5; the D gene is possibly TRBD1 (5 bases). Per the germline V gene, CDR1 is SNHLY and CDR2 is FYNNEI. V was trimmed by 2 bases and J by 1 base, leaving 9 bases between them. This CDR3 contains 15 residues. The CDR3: CASSEMGESNQPQHF. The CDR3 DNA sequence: TGTGCCAGCAGTGAAATGGGGGAGAGCAATCAGCCCCAGCATTTT.

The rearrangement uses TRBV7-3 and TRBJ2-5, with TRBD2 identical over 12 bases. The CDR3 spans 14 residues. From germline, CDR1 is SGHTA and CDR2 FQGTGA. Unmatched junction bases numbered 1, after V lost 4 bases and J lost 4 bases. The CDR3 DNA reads TGTGCCAGCAGCTCGGGACTAGCGGGAGAGACCCAGTACTTC. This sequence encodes CASSSGLAGETQYF.

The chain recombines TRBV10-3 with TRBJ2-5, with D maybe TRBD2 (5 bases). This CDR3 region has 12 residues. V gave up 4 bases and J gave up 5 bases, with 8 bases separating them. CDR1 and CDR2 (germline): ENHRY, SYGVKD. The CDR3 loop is CAISVEAETQYF. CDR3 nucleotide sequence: TGTGCCATCAGTGTGGAGGCGGAGACCCAGTACTTC.

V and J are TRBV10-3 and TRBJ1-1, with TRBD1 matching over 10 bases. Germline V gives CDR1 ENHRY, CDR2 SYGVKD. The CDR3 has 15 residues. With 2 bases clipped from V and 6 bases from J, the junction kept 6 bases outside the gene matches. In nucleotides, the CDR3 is TGTGCCATCAGTGAGGTCGGACAGGGGGAATCTGAAGCTTTCTTT. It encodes CAISEVGQGESEAFF.